The 27 T cell receptor beta chains below were found in one sample sequenced in a study of T cell repertoires in ileal Crohn's disease. Time point denoted: neoterminal ileum biopsy at postoperative endoscopy, about 6 months after surgery. The protocol was immunoSEQ multiplex PCR, while the TCRdb copy is restricted to in-frame clones and leaves out a portion. This table has several thousand clones, about 82% appearing once. Sequencing was carried out using ileal tissue. These receptors originate from an adult with Crohn's disease.

The V gene is TRBV27, the J gene TRBJ2-1; 13 nucleotides agree with TRBD2. J was trimmed by 14 bases and V by 6 bases; bases with no gene match: 10. The CDR3 consists of 14 residues. The germline gives CDR1 MNHEY, CDR2 SMNVEV (reference sequence). The CDR3 DNA is TGTGCCAGCAGCCGTCCCGGGACTAGCGGGGAGAAGTTCTTC. This sequence encodes CASSRPGTSGEKFF.

In this sample, this clone turned up once. V and J are TRBV7-6 and TRBJ2-3; no firm D call. This CDR3 contains 12 residues. Germline CDR1 and CDR2: SGHVS and FNYEAQ. V lost 2 bases and J lost 5, with 5 bases in between. The CDR3 region has the DNA TGTGCCAGCAGCTTATCCGGAGATACGCAGTATTTT. Translation gives CASSLSGDTQYF.

This chain connects TRBV27 to TRBJ1-5; D not resolved. The CDR3 covers 14 residues. The V and J ends lost 3 bases and 0 bases respectively, with 6 bases between them. The germline CDR1 and CDR2 sequences are MNHEY and SMNVEV (reference sequence). The chain's CDR3 is CASSLGYSNQPQHF. CDR3 sequence (DNA): TGTGCCAGCAGTTTGGGATATAGCAATCAGCCCCAGCATTTT.

V gene TRBV21-1 combines with J gene TRBJ2-7; no DNA check was done on the table's D call, TRBD2. TRBV21-1 is a listed pseudogene. This CDR3 contains 19 residues. CDR3 DNA sequence: TGTGCCAGCAGCATGAGGCCCCCCCTAGCGGGAGAATTCGTCCACGAGCAGTACTTC. This translates into CASSMRPPLAGEFVHEQYF.

This clone appeared a single time. V is TRBV6-1 and J is TRBJ1-1; unclear D gene. The CDR3 runs 12 residues. V was trimmed by 4 bases and J by 3 bases, leaving 6 bases between them. Germline V gene sequence: CDR1 MNHNS, CDR2 SASEGT. The CDR3 region has the DNA TGTGCCAGCAGTGTCGGGGACACTGAAGCTTTCTTT. It yields the protein CASSVGDTEAFF.

The V gene is TRBV30, the J gene TRBJ2-2; D remains ambiguous. This CDR3 has 14 amino acids. Between the trimmed V and J ends, which lost 0 bases and 7 bases, there was a span of 12 bases. Germline V CDR1 and CDR2: GTSNPN, SVGIG (reference sequence). CDR3 nucleotide sequence: TGTGCCTGGAGTGTATCTCGATCAGGCGGGGAGCTGTTTTTT. Residues: CAWSVSRSGGELFF.

This clone turned up a few times. CDR3 sequence (DNA): TGTGCCAGCACCTTTGACGACCGCAGGGGCTACACCTTC. Its protein is CASTFDDRRGYTF. The V and J genes are TRBV16 and TRBJ1-2; D uncertain. Germline values: CDR1 KGHSY, CDR2 FQNENV. Between the trimmed V and J ends, which lost 7 bases and 8 bases, there was a span of 17 bases. The CDR3 totals 13 residues.

The chain couples TRBV6-5 to TRBJ2-7; D may be TRBD2 (6 bases). With 5 bases removed from V and 2 bases from J, the gap between germline ends came to 13 bases. CDR1 and CDR2 (germline): MNHEY, SVGAGI. The CDR3 contains 14 residues. CDR3 amino acids: CASSPGDLPYEQYF. The DNA of the CDR3 is TGTGCCAGCAGTCCTGGGGACTTACCCTACGAGCAGTACTTC.

The chain employs TRBV5-1 and TRBJ2-7; TRBD1 agrees at 7 bases. CDR1 is SGHRS, CDR2 YFSETQ, per germline. CDR3 length equals 14 residues. V was pared by 4 bases and J by 0 bases, with 4 bases of the junction left unmatched. The CDR3 is CASSPGQDSYEQYF. DNA for the CDR3: TGCGCCAGCAGCCCAGGACAGGACTCCTACGAGCAGTACTTC.

V is TRBV6-5 and J is TRBJ1-2, with TRBD1 as a possible D gene (5 bases). Germline CDR1 is MNHEY and CDR2 is SVGAGI. The V end lost 8 bases, the J end lost 7 bases, and 14 bases lay between the germline ends. This CDR3 has 12 residues. The CDR3: CASRQGGSGYTF. The CDR3 nucleotides read TGTGCCAGCCGGCAGGGAGGGAGTGGCTACACCTTC.

The chain carries TRBV19 and TRBJ2-2, with TRBD2 as a possible D gene (7 bases). This CDR3 contains 15 residues. V lost 8 bases to trimming and J lost 7 bases, with 20 bases between them. In germline, CDR1 is LNHDA, CDR2 SQIVND (reference sequence). The CDR3 is CASFLGGGRSGELFF. The DNA of the CDR3 is TGTGCCAGTTTCCTAGGCGGGGGCCGGAGCGGGGAGCTGTTTTTT.

CDR3 loop: CASSFWQGNEKLFF. The CDR3 bases are TGTGCCAGCAGCTTTTGGCAGGGGAATGAAAAACTGTTTTTT. The rearrangement links TRBV13 to TRBJ1-4, with a weak D call TRBD1 (6 bases). This CDR3 is built from 14 residues. The ends were cut back, 3 bases at V and 5 bases at J, with 10 bases in the middle. Looked up from germline, CDR1 is PRHDT and CDR2 is FYEKMQ (reference sequence).

The CDR3 region is CASSQSGFSNQPQHF. The CDR3 DNA sequence: TGCGCCAGCAGCCAGTCGGGGTTCAGCAATCAGCCCCAGCATTTT. The genes are TRBV4-1 and TRBJ1-5; D is undetermined. Germline V CDR1 and CDR2: MGHRA, YSYEKL. Between the trimmed V and J ends, which lost 3 bases and 1 base, there was a span of 10 bases. The CDR3 is 15 residues long.

This clone appeared a few times. One junction end does not reproduce the germline sequence, and a read error may be involved. This sequence joins TRBV30 and TRBJ2-5; D could derive from TRBD1 or TRBD2 (5 bases each). The length of the CDR3 is 14 residues. Germline-derived CDR1 and CDR2 are GTSNPN and SVGIG (reference sequence). CDR3 in amino acids: CAWSAGTTQETQYF. The CDR3 nucleotides are TGTGCCTGGAGCGCTGGGACGACGCAAGAAACCCAGTACTTC.

The chain combines TRBV2 with TRBJ2-7, with unresolved D. The CDR3 runs 13 residues. The V and J ends lost 8 bases and 9 bases respectively, with 20 bases between them. Per germline, CDR1 SNHLY and CDR2 FYNNEI. The CDR3 protein is CASEIETGPGQYF. Here the CDR3 DNA reads TGTGCCAGCGAAATCGAAACCGGACCTGGGCAGTACTTC. The complete variable domain, with remaining parts taken from reference TRBV2 and TRBJ2-7, reads EPEVTQTPSHQVTQMGQEVILRCVPISNHLYFYWYRQILGQKVEFLVSFYNNEISEKSEIFDDQFSVERPDGSNFTLKIRSTKLEDSAMYFCASEIETGPGQYFGPGTRLTVT.

This chain links TRBV18 with TRBJ2-1; D is tentatively TRBD1 or TRBD2 (6 bases each). The CDR3 covers 12 residues. Trimming pared 0 bases from V and 10 bases from J, leaving 7 bases between. Germline assignment: CDR1 KGHSH and CDR2 LQKENI. The CDR3 DNA follows: TGTGCCAGCTCACCACCGGGGGGCGAGCAGTTCTTC. Its protein product is CASSPPGGEQFF.

The V gene is TRBV7-9, the J gene TRBJ2-7; D is perhaps TRBD1 or TRBD2 (5 bases each). Trimming pared 1 base from V and 7 bases from J, leaving 11 bases between. The CDR3 is made up of 13 amino acids. CDR1 is SEHNR, CDR2 FQNEAQ, per germline (reference sequence). CDR3 sequence (DNA): TGTGCCAGCAGCTTAGAGGGACCGCGAGAGCAGTACTTC. Its protein product is CASSLEGPREQYF.

The chain joins TRBV6-4 to TRBJ2-1; 7 nucleotides align to TRBD2. The CDR3 extends over 15 amino acids. After removal of 3 bases from V and 6 bases from J, the junction contained 8 bases not matched to a gene. Germline lookup yields CDR1 MRHNA and CDR2 SNTAGT. Written as DNA, the CDR3 is TGTGCCAGCAGTGAACTAAGCGGCGGGGGCAATGAGCAGTTCTTC. Protein: CASSELSGGGNEQFF.

V is TRBV6-4 and J is TRBJ1-6; D gene uncertain. The germline V gene has CDR1 MRHNA and CDR2 SNTAGT. The CDR3 is 13 amino acids. The V end was cut by 2 bases, the J end by 7 bases, with 6 bases between. CDR3 nucleotide sequence: TGTGCCAGCAGTGACGGAGAGAATTCACCCCTCCACTTT. This codes for CASSDGENSPLHF.

This clone was detected only once. The rearrangement joins TRBV5-1 to TRBJ2-3; TRBD2 aligns across 9 bases. V gave up 4 bases and J gave up 5 bases; unmatched junction bases: 8. The CDR3 has 15 residues. Germline V gives CDR1 SGHRS, CDR2 YFSETQ. The CDR3 DNA sequence: TGCGCCAGCAGCCTTAGCGGGAGAGAGTTAGATACGCAGTATTTT. Its translation is CASSLSGRELDTQYF.

The chain couples TRBV15 to TRBJ2-3; D possibly corresponds to TRBD2 (6 bases). The CDR3 has 18 residues. The germline V and J ends were trimmed by 5 bases and 3 bases, with 24 bases remaining between them. CDR1 and CDR2 (germline): LNHNV, YYDKDF (reference sequence). The CDR3 DNA is TGTGCCACCAGCCGAGGGTTCGGGGGTCCGCTGTGGACAGATACGCAGTATTTT. Protein product: CATSRGFGGPLWTDTQYF.

This clone was observed a few times. The chain combines TRBV18 with TRBJ2-1; 8 nucleotides agree with TRBD2. This CDR3 has 17 residues. CDR1 is KGHSH, CDR2 LQKENI, per germline. V gave up 6 bases and J gave up 4 bases; unmatched junction bases: 14. CDR3 sequence: CASSPYAQREMYNEQFF. As DNA, the CDR3 is TGTGCCAGCTCGCCATACGCCCAGCGGGAGATGTACAATGAGCAGTTCTTC.

This chain joins TRBV7-2 and TRBJ2-7, with D perhaps TRBD2 (6 bases). The V end was cut by 3 bases, the J end by 1 base, with 16 bases between. Germline loops: CDR1 SGHTA, CDR2 FQGNSA. The CDR3 sequence is 16 residues long. The CDR3 region has the DNA TGTGCCAGCAGCTTCCCTCCTGGACGGGGGTCCTACGAGCAGTACTTC. It codes for CASSFPPGRGSYEQYF.

The rearrangement links TRBV7-9 to TRBJ2-7; 7 bases align to TRBD2. The CDR3 has 16 amino acids. In germline, CDR1 is SEHNR, CDR2 FQNEAQ (reference sequence). J was trimmed by 5 bases and V by 0 bases; bases with no gene match: 10. The CDR3 spells CASSLAGGEGPHEQYF. CDR3 nucleotides: TGTGCCAGCAGCTTAGCGGGGGGGGAGGGCCCCCACGAGCAGTACTTC.

The CDR3, as DNA: TGCAGCGTTGAGGCGGGCACTGAAGCTTTCTTT. It specifies CSVEAGTEAFF. The chain combines TRBV29-1 with TRBJ1-1; D not certain. V lost 3 bases, J lost 4 bases, and 6 bases lay in between. The germline V gene has CDR1 SQVTM and CDR2 ANQGSEA. The CDR3 has 11 amino acids.

The J gene is TRBJ2-7, the V gene TRBV10-1; D is perhaps TRBD1 or TRBD2 (5 bases each). Trimming cost V 6 bases and J 9 bases, with 9 bases left between them. CDR1 and CDR2 from the germline V gene are WNHNN and SYGVQD (reference sequence). This CDR3 has 10 residues. Here the CDR3 reads CASRRDAQYF. CDR3 in DNA: TGCGCCAGCAGGAGGGACGCGCAGTACTTC.

The chain combines TRBV7-9 with TRBJ2-7; D unresolved. The CDR3 loop spans 14 amino acids. Germline V lookup: CDR1 SEHNR, CDR2 FQNEAQ (reference sequence). The ends were cut back, 5 bases at V and 7 bases at J, with 18 bases in the middle. As DNA, the CDR3 is TGTGCCAGCAGCCCGCTGGACGGCGTGAGGGAGCAGTACTTC. This translates into CASSPLDGVREQYF.